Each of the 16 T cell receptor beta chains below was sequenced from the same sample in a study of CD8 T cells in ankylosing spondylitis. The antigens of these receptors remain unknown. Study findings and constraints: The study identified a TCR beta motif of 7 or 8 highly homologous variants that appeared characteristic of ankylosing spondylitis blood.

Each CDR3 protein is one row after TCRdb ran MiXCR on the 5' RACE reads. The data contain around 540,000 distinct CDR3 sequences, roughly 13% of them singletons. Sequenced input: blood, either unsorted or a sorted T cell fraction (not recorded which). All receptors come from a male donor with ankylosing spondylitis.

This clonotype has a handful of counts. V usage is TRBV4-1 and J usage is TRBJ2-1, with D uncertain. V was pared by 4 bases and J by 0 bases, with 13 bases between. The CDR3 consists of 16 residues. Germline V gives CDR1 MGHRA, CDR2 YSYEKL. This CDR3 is CASSPDDTSSYNEQFF. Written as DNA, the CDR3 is TGCGCCAGCAGCCCTGACGACACGAGCTCCTACAATGAGCAGTTCTTC.

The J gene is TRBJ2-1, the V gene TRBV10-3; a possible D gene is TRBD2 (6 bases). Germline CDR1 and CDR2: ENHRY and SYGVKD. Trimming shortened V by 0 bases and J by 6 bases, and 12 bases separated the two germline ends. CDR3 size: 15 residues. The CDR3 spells CAISESTDGSNEQFF. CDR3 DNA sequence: TGTGCCATCAGTGAGTCTACGGACGGGAGCAATGAGCAGTTCTTC.

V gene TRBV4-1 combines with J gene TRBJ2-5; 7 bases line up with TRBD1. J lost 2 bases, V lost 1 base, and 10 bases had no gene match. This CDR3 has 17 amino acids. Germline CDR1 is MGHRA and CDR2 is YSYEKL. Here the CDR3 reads CASSQGQGSRGQETQYF. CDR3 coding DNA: TGCGCCAGCAGCCAAGGACAAGGGAGCAGGGGGCAAGAGACCCAGTACTTC.

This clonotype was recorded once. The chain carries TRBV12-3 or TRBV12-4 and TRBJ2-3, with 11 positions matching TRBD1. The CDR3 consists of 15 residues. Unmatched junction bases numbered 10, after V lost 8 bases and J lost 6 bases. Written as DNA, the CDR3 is TGTGCCAGCGGGGGGACCGGGACAGGGGGGGATACGCAGTATTTT. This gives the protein CASGGTGTGGDTQYF.

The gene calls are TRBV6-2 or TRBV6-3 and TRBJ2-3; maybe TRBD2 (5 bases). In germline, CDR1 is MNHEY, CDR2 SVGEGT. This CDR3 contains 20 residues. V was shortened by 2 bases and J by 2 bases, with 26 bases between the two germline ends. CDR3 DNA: TGTGCCAGCAGTTACCCTCTTTCAATAGCGAAGGTATATACCACAGATACGCAGTATTTT. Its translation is CASSYPLSIAKVYTTDTQYF.

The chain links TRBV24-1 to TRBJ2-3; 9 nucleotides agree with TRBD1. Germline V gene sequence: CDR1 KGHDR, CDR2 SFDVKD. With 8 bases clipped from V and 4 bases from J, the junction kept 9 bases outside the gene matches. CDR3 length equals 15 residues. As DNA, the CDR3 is TGTGCCACCACCGAGGGGGGACAGGGACCAGATACGCAGTATTTT. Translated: CATTEGGQGPDTQYF.

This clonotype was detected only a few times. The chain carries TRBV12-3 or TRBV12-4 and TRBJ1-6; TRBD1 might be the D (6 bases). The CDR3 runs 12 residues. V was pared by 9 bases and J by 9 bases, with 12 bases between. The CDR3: CASGTSGSPLHF. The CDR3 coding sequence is TGTGCCAGTGGGACATCTGGTTCACCCCTCCACTTT.

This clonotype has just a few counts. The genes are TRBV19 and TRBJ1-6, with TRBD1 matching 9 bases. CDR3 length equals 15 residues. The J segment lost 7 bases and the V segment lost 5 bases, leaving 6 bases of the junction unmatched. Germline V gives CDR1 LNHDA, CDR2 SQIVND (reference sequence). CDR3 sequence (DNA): TGTGCCAGTAGTGTCGGTGGACAGGGGAATTCACCCCTCCACTTT. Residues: CASSVGGQGNSPLHF.

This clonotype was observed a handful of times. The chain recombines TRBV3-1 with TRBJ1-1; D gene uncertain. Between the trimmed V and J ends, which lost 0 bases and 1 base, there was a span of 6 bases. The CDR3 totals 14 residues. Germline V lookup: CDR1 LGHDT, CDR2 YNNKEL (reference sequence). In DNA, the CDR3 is TGTGCCAGCAGCCAAGATTCCCCGAACACTGAAGCTTTCTTT. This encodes CASSQDSPNTEAFF.

CDR3 in amino acids: CSARDLTSGTDTQYF. The CDR3 bases are TGCAGTGCTAGAGATCTCACTAGCGGGACGGATACGCAGTATTTT. V gene TRBV20-1 combines with J gene TRBJ2-3, with 10 bases aligning to TRBD2. V was clipped by 0 bases and J by 6 bases; unmatched bases: 6. Germline V gives CDR1 DFQATT, CDR2 SNEGSKA (reference sequence). The CDR3 runs to 15 residues.

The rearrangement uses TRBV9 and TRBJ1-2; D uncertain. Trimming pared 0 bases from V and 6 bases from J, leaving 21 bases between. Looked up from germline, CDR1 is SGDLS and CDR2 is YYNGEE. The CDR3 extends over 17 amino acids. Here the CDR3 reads CASSVAGPLRGRDGYTF. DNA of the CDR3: TGTGCCAGCAGCGTAGCCGGCCCCCTCAGAGGTCGGGATGGCTACACCTTC.

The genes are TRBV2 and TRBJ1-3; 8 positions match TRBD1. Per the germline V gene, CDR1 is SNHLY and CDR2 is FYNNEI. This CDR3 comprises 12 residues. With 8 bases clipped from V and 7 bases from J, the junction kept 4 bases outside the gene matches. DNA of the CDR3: TGTGCCAGCCAGGGGGCTTCGAACACCATATATTTT. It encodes CASQGASNTIYF.

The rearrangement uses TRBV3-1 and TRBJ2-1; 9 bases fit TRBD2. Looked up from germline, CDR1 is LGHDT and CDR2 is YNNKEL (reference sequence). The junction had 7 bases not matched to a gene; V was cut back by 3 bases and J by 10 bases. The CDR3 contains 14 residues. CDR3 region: CASSQGASGIEQFF. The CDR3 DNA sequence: TGTGCCAGCAGCCAGGGGGCTAGCGGGATCGAGCAGTTCTTC.

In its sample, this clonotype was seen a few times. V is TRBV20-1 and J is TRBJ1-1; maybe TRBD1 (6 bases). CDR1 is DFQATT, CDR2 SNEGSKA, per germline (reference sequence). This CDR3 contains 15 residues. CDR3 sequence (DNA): TGCAATCCAGGACCCCAGGGGTGGAGGAACACTGAAGCTTTCTTT. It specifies CNPGPQGWRNTEAFF.

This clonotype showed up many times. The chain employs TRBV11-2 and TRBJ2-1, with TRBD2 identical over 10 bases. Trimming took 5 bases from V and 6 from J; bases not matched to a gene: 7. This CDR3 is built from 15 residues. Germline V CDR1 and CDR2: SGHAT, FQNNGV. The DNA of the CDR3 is TGTGCCAGCAGCGAACACCTAGCGGGAGTCAATGAGCAGTTCTTC. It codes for CASSEHLAGVNEQFF.

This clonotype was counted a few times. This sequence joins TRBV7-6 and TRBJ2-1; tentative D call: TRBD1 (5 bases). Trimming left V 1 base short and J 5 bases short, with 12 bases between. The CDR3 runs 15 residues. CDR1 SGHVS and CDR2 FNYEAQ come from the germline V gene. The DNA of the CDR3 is TGTGCCAGCAGCTTAGGCTTGTGGGGCGACAATGAGCAGTTCTTC. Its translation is CASSLGLWGDNEQFF.